One sample yielded the 21 T cell receptor beta chains listed below, sequenced in a study of blood T cell repertoires in COVID-19. This table comes from immunoSEQ multiplex PCR, and its TCRdb copy is limited to in-frame clones, with some not included. Of 200,000 to 300,000 clones listed, 80% to 95% are singletons. The sequenced material came from peripheral blood. These receptors were taken from a person between 18 and 30 years old with COVID-19, enrolled during active disease.

This chain uses TRBV3-1 (or the pseudogene TRBV3-2) with TRBJ1-6, with 9 nucleotides matching TRBD1. There are 17 residues in the CDR3. The V gene's germline CDR1 is LGHDT and CDR2 YNNKEL (reference sequence). The ends lost 2 bases at V and 9 bases at J; junction bases unmatched: 11. The CDR3 sequence: CASSQRPGTGLGSPLHF. For the CDR3, the DNA is TGTGCCAGCAGCCAACGACCCGGGACAGGGTTGGGTTCACCCCTCCACTTT.

V gene TRBV27 combines with J gene TRBJ1-2, with 9 positions matching TRBD1. This CDR3 has 12 residues. V was pared by 6 bases and J by 7 bases, with 3 bases of the junction left unmatched. Germline CDR1 is MNHEY and CDR2 is SMNVEV (reference sequence). CDR3 DNA sequence: TGTGCCAGCAGCCGGGACAGGGCTGGCTACACCTTC. Amino acids: CASSRDRAGYTF.

The chain has TRBV25-1 and TRBJ1-2; D uncertain. Per germline, CDR1 MGHDK and CDR2 SYGVNS. The CDR3 runs to 15 residues. Trimming shortened V by 2 bases and J by 7 bases, and 17 bases separated the two germline ends. This chain's CDR3 is CASSETQALPVGYTF. CDR3 sequence (DNA): TGTGCCAGCAGTGAAACCCAGGCTCTACCCGTTGGCTACACCTTC.

The chain employs TRBV5-1 and TRBJ1-1; D possibly corresponds to TRBD1 (5 bases). Trimming cost V 3 bases and J 0 bases, with 15 bases left between them. The germline V gene encodes CDR1 SGHRS and CDR2 YFSETQ. The CDR3 contains 16 residues. CDR3 nucleotides: TGCGCCAGCAGCTCAAGCCCAGGGCAAATGAACACTGAAGCTTTCTTT. Its protein product is CASSSSPGQMNTEAFF.

The chain combines TRBV5-1 with TRBJ2-2, with no clear D. The CDR3 is made up of 14 amino acids. CDR1 and CDR2 (germline): SGHRS, YFSETQ. The V end was cut by 4 bases, the J end by 0 bases, with 7 bases between. CDR3 nucleotides: TGCGCCAGCAGCCCCCAGTCGAACACCGGGGAGCTGTTTTTT. Its protein product is CASSPQSNTGELFF.

The chain employs TRBV19 and TRBJ1-4; D might be TRBD1 (5 bases). This CDR3 is 14 amino acids long. Germline assignment: CDR1 LNHDA and CDR2 SQIVND (reference sequence). V was shortened by 9 bases and J by 5 bases, with 16 bases between the two germline ends. This CDR3 is CASRGGVANEKLFF. CDR3 sequence (DNA): TGTGCCAGCCGCGGGGGGGTGGCGAATGAAAAACTGTTTTTT.

This chain links TRBV16 with TRBJ2-5; D uncertain. V lost 2 bases, J lost 1 base, and 8 bases lay in between. This CDR3 comprises 14 residues. The germline V gene encodes CDR1 KGHSY and CDR2 FQNENV. For the CDR3, the DNA is TGTGCCAGCAGCCAAACAGCCTTCCAAGAGACCCAGTACTTC. Protein product: CASSQTAFQETQYF.

V gene TRBV2 combines with J gene TRBJ2-5; D not certain. CDR3 length: 11 residues. V was shortened by 3 bases and J by 6 bases, with 5 bases between the two germline ends. From germline, CDR1 is SNHLY and CDR2 FYNNEI. CDR3 nucleotide sequence: TGTGCCAGCAGTGACAGTAAGACCCAGTACTTC. Translated: CASSDSKTQYF.

The sample holds one count of this clone. V is TRBV6-4 and J is TRBJ2-1; weak D call: TRBD1 (6 bases). This CDR3 is built from 14 residues. Trimming shortened V by 6 bases and J by 1 base, and 10 bases separated the two germline ends. From germline, CDR1 is MRHNA and CDR2 SNTAGT. CDR3 nucleotide sequence: TGTGCCAGCAGCGAGAGGGGGTCCTACAATGAGCAGTTCTTC. Residues: CASSERGSYNEQFF.

The genes are TRBV2 and TRBJ1-5; D may be TRBD1 (5 bases). The CDR3 has 16 amino acids. Germline CDR1 is SNHLY and CDR2 is FYNNEI. The germline V and J ends were trimmed by 3 bases and 2 bases, with 14 bases remaining between them. CDR3 sequence (DNA): TGTGCCAGCAGTGATATGGGGGGACGGGGCAATCAGCCCCAGCATTTT. Amino acids: CASSDMGGRGNQPQHF.

The CDR3 DNA is TGCGCCAGCAGCTTGGGCCTAGCGGTCGGAACCTCCGAGCAGTACTTC. As protein: CASSLGLAVGTSEQYF. This rearrangement joins TRBV5-1 to TRBJ2-7; 7 nucleotides line up with TRBD2. Losses at the gene ends were 0 bases for V and 6 bases for J; bases not matched to a gene: 12. Germline CDR1 and CDR2: SGHRS and YFSETQ. The CDR3 consists of 16 residues.

The rearrangement joins TRBV10-3 to TRBJ2-3; D might be TRBD2 (5 bases). Trimming removed 9 bases from V and 3 bases from J, with 19 bases in between. Germline V gene sequence: CDR1 ENHRY, CDR2 SYGVKD. The CDR3 runs 15 residues. The CDR3 protein is CAIPFGERGTDTQYF. The DNA for the CDR3 is TGTGCCATTCCCTTTGGGGAGCGAGGGACAGATACGCAGTATTTT.

The chain is built from TRBV19 and TRBJ2-2, with 11 bases aligning to TRBD2. The ends lost 7 bases at V and 6 bases at J; junction bases unmatched: 7. The CDR3 runs 15 residues. The V gene's germline CDR1 is LNHDA and CDR2 SQIVND (reference sequence). The CDR3: CASTWTSGFPGELFF. CDR3 nucleotides: TGTGCCAGTACCTGGACTAGCGGGTTTCCCGGGGAGCTGTTTTTT.

The chain couples TRBV7-2 to TRBJ2-4; 7 bases are shared with TRBD2. The CDR3 covers 13 residues. Germline V gene lookup returns CDR1 SGHTA and CDR2 FQGNSA. V lost 6 bases and J lost 9; bases outside the gene matches: 8. The DNA for the CDR3 is TGTGCCAGCAGTTCCGAGCGGGAAGGCATTCAGTACTTC. Translating gives CASSSEREGIQYF.

Turning to this clone: Other DNA variants within this sample encode the same CDR3. This chain uses TRBV5-1 with TRBJ2-1; no definite D call. V lost 0 bases and J 7 bases, leaving 5 bases between the germline ends. Germline V CDR1 and CDR2: SGHRS, YFSETQ. The CDR3 has 12 residues. The CDR3 sequence: CASSLVSNEQFF. DNA of the CDR3: TGCGCCAGCAGCTTGGTCTCTAATGAGCAGTTCTTC.

This clone was picked up one time. The chain has TRBV27 and TRBJ2-3; the match to TRBD2 covers 8 bases. V was clipped by 4 bases and J by 8 bases; unmatched bases: 14. Per the germline V gene, CDR1 is MNHEY and CDR2 is SMNVEV (reference sequence). The CDR3 has 16 amino acids. CDR3: CASSSLTGGPVGTQYF. For the CDR3, the DNA is TGTGCCAGCAGTTCATTAACGGGAGGGCCGGTCGGTACGCAGTATTTT.

The chain couples TRBV5-1 to TRBJ1-6; 8 nucleotides match TRBD1. Germline CDR1 is SGHRS and CDR2 is YFSETQ. V shed 0 bases, J shed 10 bases, and the junction held 3 bases outside the gene matches. This CDR3 is built from 14 residues. The CDR3 region has the DNA TGCGCCAGCAGCTTGGGACAGGGGCGATCACCCCTCCACTTT. This codes for CASSLGQGRSPLHF. Filled out from reference TRBV5-1 and TRBJ1-6, the complete variable domain reads KAGVTQTPRYLIKTRGQQVTLSCSPISGHRSVSWYQQTPGQGLQFLFEYFSETQRNKGNFPGRFSGRQFSNSRSEMNVSTLELGDSALYLCASSLGQGRSPLHFGNGTRLTVT.

J is TRBJ1-3 and V is TRBV18, with no clear D. Trimming removed 3 bases at V and 0 bases at J, with 9 bases between. The CDR3 runs 15 residues. CDR1 is KGHSH, CDR2 LQKENI, per germline. CDR3 coding DNA: TGTGCCAGCTCACCCGGAGCCCTCTCTGGAAACACCATATATTTT. Translated, it gives CASSPGALSGNTIYF.

The chain joins TRBV7-2 to TRBJ2-1; D might be TRBD2 (5 bases). From germline, CDR1 is SGHTA and CDR2 FQGNSA. The V gene lost 0 bases and the J gene lost 5 bases, with 20 bases spanning the gap. The CDR3 extends over 18 amino acids. CDR3 nucleotides: TGTGCCAGCAGCTTAGCCCGACGGGCTAGCCCATCTGACAATGAGCAGTTCTTC. It specifies CASSLARRASPSDNEQFF.

The CDR3 bases are TGTGCCAGCAGCAAAGGTTGGACGGGAGCCTATGGCTACACCTTC. Amino acid sequence: CASSKGWTGAYGYTF. The chain uses TRBV21-1 and TRBJ1-2. TRBV21-1 has pseudogene status. There are 15 residues in the CDR3.

The gene calls are TRBV5-4 and TRBJ2-3; TRBD2 aligns across 7 bases. Trimming cost V 10 bases and J 2 bases; bases outside gene matches: 4. The CDR3 is 12 amino acids. Germline V gene lookup returns CDR1 SGHNT and CDR2 YYREEE (reference sequence). This CDR3 reads CAGGDNTDTQYF. The CDR3 DNA sequence: TGTGCCGGGGGGGATAACACAGATACGCAGTATTTT.